Listed below are T cell receptor beta chains from one sample, sequenced in a study of blood T cell repertoires in COVID-19. Clones were sequenced by immunoSEQ multiplex PCR, and TCRdb holds only the in-frame ones, with some missing. The sample lists more than 200,000 clones; 88% were seen once. The sample consisted of peripheral blood. The receptors shown here come from a man aged 65 to 79 with acute or convalescent COVID-19. CDR3s include the opening cysteine and the closing phenylalanine or tryptophan. The D gene is left open where the match is weak.

.	TRBV2	TRBJ1-1	TGTGCCAGCGGGGGGAACAGGTTTAACACTGAAGCTTTCTTT	CASGGNRFNTEAFF
TRBD1	TRBV7-6	TRBJ2-7	TGTGCCAGCAGCCCGGGGGACAGGGGATATCGGCAGTACTTC	CASSPGDRGYRQYF
TRBD1	TRBV4-2	TRBJ1-3	TGTGCCAGCAGCCGCTCATTTGACAGGGGATACACCATATATTTT	CASSRSFDRGYTIYF
.	TRBV21-1	TRBJ2-1	TGTGCCAGCCAGCGGGATTATCGTCAGGTGAGCTCCTACAATGAGCAGTTCTTC	CASQRDYRQVSSYNEQFF
TRBD1	TRBV7-2	TRBJ1-2	TGTGCCAGCAGCTCGGGACAGGGGACCTATGGCTACACCTTC	CASSSGQGTYGYTF
TRBD2	TRBV5-1	TRBJ2-5	TGCGCCAGCAGACCTAGCGGGCAGGGAGAGACCCAGTACTTC	CASRPSGQGETQYF
.	TRBV10-3	TRBJ1-5	TGTGCCATCAGTGAGTCTTTCGGGGGTTCTGAGCCCCAGCATTTT	CAISESFGGSEPQHF
TRBD1	TRBV27	TRBJ2-7	TGTGCCAGCAGCCGGACAGGGGAGCACTACGAGCAGTACTTC	CASSRTGEHYEQYF
TRBD1	TRBV3-1/TRBV3-2	TRBJ2-7	TGTGCCAGCAGCCCGGGACAGGGCTACGAGCAGTACTTC	CASSPGQGYEQYF
TRBD1	TRBV5-1	TRBJ2-5	TGCGCCAGCAAAAGGACAGGGGATTCGGGAGAGACCCAGTACTTC	CASKRTGDSGETQYF
.	TRBV27	TRBJ1-1	TGTGCCAGCAGTTTCACCAGGCGGAACACTGAAGCTTTCTTT	CASSFTRRNTEAFF
TRBD1	TRBV18	TRBJ1-2	TGTGCCAGCTCACCACAGGGGGCCGCCGGGGTAAACTATGGCTACACCTTC	CASSPQGAAGVNYGYTF
TRBD1	TRBV7-2	TRBJ1-5	TGTGCCAGCAGCACCGGACAGGGTAATCAGCCCCAGCATTTT	CASSTGQGNQPQHF
.	TRBV7-9	TRBJ2-1	TGTGCCAGCAGCTCCATCCAGGGGGGCGATACGGACAATGAGCAGTTCTTC	CASSSIQGGDTDNEQFF
TRBD2	TRBV2	TRBJ2-1	TGTGCCAGCATTCGCTGGACTAGCGGGAGCGGATCCTACAATGAGCAGTTCTTC	CASIRWTSGSGSYNEQFF
.	TRBV5-8	TRBJ1-5	TGTGCCAGCAGCTTAAGGGTCCCGGGACAGCCCCAGCATTTT	CASSLRVPGQPQHF